This T cell receptor (beta chain) emerged from a study of response to subunit inactivated influenza vaccine. Study observations and caveats: There was a suggestion from the authors that each seasonal influenza vaccination recruits few new T cells.

MiXCR, applied by TCRdb to the RT-PCR reads, yields one record per CDR3 protein. The table includes fewer than 700,000 distinct CDR3 sequences, around 13% detected once. This clonotype was counted only a few times. As yet, its antigen is unknown. The CDR3 runs 17 residues. Germline lookup yields CDR1 LGHNA and CDR2 YNFKEQ. Trimming removed 5 bases from V and 0 bases from J; junction bases left unmatched: 8. This TCR came from a man over 45 who received an inactivated influenza vaccine. Sequenced material: PBMCs from blood, taken about 40 days after vaccination. V is TRBV4-2 and J is TRBJ2-2; 8 bases align to TRBD2. The CDR3 loop is CASSDSGVFANTGELFF. For the CDR3, the DNA is TGTGCCAGCAGCGATAGCGGGGTGTTCGCGAACACCGGGGAGCTGTTTTTT.